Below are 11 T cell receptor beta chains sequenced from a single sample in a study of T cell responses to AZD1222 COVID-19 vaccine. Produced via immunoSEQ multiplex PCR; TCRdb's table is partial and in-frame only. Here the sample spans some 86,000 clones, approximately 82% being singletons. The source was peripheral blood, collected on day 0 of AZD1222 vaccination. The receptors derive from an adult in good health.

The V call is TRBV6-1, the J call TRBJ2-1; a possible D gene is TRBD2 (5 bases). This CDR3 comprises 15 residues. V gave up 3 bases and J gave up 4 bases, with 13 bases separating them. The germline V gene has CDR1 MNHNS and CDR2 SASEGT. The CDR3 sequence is CASSDVGRGYNEQFF. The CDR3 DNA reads TGTGCCAGCAGTGATGTTGGACGAGGGTACAATGAGCAGTTCTTC.

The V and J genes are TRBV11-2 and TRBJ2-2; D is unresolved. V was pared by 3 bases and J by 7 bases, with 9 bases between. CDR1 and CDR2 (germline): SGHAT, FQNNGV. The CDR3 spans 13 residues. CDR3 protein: CASSLDHIGELFF. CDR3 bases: TGTGCCAGCAGCTTGGATCATATCGGGGAGCTGTTTTTT. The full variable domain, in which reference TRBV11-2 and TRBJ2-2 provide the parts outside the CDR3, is EAGVAQSPRYKIIEKRQSVAFWCNPISGHATLYWYQQILGQGPKLLIQFQNNGVVDDSQLPKDRFSAERLKGVDSTLKIQPAKLEDSAVYLCASSLDHIGELFFGEGSRLTVL.

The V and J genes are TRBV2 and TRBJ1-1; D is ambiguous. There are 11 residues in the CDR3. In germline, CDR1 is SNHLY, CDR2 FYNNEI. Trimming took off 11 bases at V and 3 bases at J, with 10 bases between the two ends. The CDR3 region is CAPEVDTEAFF. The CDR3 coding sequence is TGTGCCCCCGAGGTGGACACTGAAGCTTTCTTT.

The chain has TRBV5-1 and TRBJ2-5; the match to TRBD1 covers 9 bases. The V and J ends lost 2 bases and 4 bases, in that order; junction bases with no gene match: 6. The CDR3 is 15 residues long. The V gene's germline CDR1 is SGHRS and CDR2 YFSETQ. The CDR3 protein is CASSLQGAKGETQYF. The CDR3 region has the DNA TGCGCCAGCAGCTTACAGGGGGCGAAGGGAGAGACCCAGTACTTC. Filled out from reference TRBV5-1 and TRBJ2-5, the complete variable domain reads KAGVTQTPRYLIKTRGQQVTLSCSPISGHRSVSWYQQTPGQGLQFLFEYFSETQRNKGNFPGRFSGRQFSNSRSEMNVSTLELGDSALYLCASSLQGAKGETQYFGPGTRLLVL.

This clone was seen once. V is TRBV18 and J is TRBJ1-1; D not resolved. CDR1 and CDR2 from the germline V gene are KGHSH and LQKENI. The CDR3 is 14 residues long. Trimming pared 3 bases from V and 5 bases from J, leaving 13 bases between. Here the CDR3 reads CASSPSGDGTEAFF. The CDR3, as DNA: TGTGCCAGCTCACCGTCGGGTGATGGGACTGAAGCTTTCTTT.

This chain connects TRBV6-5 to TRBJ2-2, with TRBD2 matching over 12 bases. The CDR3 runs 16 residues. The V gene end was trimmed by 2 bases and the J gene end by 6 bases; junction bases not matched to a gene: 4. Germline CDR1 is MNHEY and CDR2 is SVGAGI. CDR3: CASSYRTSGAAGELFF. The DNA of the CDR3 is TGTGCCAGCAGTTACAGGACTAGCGGGGCCGCCGGGGAGCTGTTTTTT.

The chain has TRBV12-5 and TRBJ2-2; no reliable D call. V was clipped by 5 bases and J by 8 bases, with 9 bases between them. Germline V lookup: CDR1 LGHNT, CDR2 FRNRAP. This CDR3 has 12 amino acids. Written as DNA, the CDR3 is TGTGCTAGTGGTCCCGAAGAGGGGGAGCTGTTTTTT. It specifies CASGPEEGELFF.

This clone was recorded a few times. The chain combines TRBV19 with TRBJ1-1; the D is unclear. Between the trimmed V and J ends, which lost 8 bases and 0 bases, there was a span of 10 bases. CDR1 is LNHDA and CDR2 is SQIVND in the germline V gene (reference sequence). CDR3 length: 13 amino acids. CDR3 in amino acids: CASGVLLNTEAFF. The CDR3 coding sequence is TGTGCCAGTGGGGTCCTTTTGAACACTGAAGCTTTCTTT.

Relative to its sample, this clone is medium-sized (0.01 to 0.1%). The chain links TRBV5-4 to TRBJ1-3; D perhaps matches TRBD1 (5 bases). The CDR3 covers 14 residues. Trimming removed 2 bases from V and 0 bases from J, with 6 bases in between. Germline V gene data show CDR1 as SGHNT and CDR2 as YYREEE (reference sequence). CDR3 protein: CASSFDSSGNTIYF. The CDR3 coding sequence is TGTGCCAGCAGCTTCGACAGCTCTGGAAACACCATATATTTT.

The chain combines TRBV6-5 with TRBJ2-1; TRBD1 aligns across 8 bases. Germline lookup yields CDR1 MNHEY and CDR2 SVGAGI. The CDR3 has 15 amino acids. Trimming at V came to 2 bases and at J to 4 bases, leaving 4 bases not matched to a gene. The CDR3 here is CASSYGDRQYNEQFF. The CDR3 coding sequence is TGTGCCAGCAGTTACGGGGACAGGCAATACAATGAGCAGTTCTTC.

CDR3 protein: CASSARLAGMNEQFF. CDR3 coding DNA: TGTGCCAGCAGCGCCAGACTAGCGGGTATGAATGAGCAGTTCTTC. The chain employs TRBV9 and TRBJ2-1, with 10 bases fitting TRBD2. The germline V gene has CDR1 SGDLS and CDR2 YYNGEE. The CDR3 runs to 15 residues. The trim removed 3 bases at V and 7 bases at J, leaving 7 bases unmatched.